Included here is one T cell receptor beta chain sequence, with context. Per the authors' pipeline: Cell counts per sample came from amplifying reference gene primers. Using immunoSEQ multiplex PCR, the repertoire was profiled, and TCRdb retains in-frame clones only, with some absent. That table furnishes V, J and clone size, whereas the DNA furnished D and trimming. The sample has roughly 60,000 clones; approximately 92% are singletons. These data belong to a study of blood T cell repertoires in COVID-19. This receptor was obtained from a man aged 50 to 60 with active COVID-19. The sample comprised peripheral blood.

The CDR3 DNA sequence: TGTGCCGGCGAAGGGGATGGAAACACCATATATTTT. The encoded protein is CAGEGDGNTIYF. This chain joins TRBV30 and TRBJ1-3; perhaps TRBD1 as D (5 bases). V was shortened by 8 bases and J by 3 bases, with 11 bases between the two germline ends. The CDR3 is 12 amino acids. Germline-derived CDR1 and CDR2 are GTSNPN and SVGIG (reference sequence).